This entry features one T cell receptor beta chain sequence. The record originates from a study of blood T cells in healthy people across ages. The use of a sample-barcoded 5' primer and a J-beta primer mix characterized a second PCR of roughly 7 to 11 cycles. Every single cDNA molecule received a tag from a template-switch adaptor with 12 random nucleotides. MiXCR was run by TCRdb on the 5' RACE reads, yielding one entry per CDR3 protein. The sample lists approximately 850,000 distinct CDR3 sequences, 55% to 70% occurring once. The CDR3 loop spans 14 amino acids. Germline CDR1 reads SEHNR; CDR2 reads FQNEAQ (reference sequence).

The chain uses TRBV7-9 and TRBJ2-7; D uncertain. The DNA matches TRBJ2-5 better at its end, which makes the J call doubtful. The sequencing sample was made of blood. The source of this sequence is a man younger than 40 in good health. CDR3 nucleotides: TGTGCCAGCAGCATCCCGGGCGAGAGAGAGACCCAGTACTTC. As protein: CASSIPGERETQYF.